The 12 T cell receptor beta chains listed next were all sequenced from one sample in a study of graft-versus-host responses after intestinal transplantation. Using immunoSEQ multiplex PCR, the repertoire was profiled, and TCRdb retains in-frame clones only, with some absent. Found here are about 92,000 clones, 90% to 95% of them singletons; the top ten hold roughly 5.5%. No antigens are known for them. This specimen consisted of unstimulated CD8+ T cells sorted from spleen or lymph node cells, obtained before intestinal transplant. Receptor source: a human donor who received an intestinal transplant.

The sample holds one count of this clone. The chain has TRBV13 and TRBJ1-2, with D hard to call. The V and J ends lost 1 base and 6 bases respectively, with 15 bases between them. The CDR3 has 15 amino acids. Looked up from germline, CDR1 is PRHDT and CDR2 is FYEKMQ (reference sequence). CDR3 bases: TGTGCCAGCAGCTTAGTGGGCTCCAATAGGGATGGCTACACCTTC. Its protein product is CASSLVGSNRDGYTF.

The chain employs TRBV7-6 and TRBJ2-5; D may be TRBD2 (6 bases). The germline V and J ends were trimmed by 1 base and 9 bases, with 18 bases remaining between them. This CDR3 contains 15 residues. Germline CDR1 reads SGHVS; CDR2 reads FNYEAQ. CDR3 in amino acids: CASSLGYGTGGAQYF. The CDR3 DNA reads TGTGCCAGCAGCTTAGGTTACGGAACCGGGGGAGCCCAGTACTTC. Full variable domain (missing parts from reference TRBV7-6 and TRBJ2-5): GAGVSQSPRYKVTKRGQDVALRCDPISGHVSLYWYRQALGQGPEFLTYFNYEAQQDKSGLPNDRFSAERPEGSISTLTIQRTEQRDSAMYRCASSLGYGTGGAQYFGPGTRLLVL.

This clone was picked up one time. The gene calls are TRBV27 and TRBJ2-3; 10 nucleotides match TRBD1. The CDR3 has 15 residues. J lost 2 bases, V lost 5 bases, and 4 bases had no gene match. The germline gives CDR1 MNHEY, CDR2 SMNVEV (reference sequence). The CDR3 nucleotides read TGTGCCAGCAGTAAGGGACAGGGGTTCACAGATACGCAGTATTTT. It encodes CASSKGQGFTDTQYF.

The chain combines TRBV2 with TRBJ2-7, with D perhaps matching TRBD1 (7 bases). V lost 0 bases to trimming and J lost 5 bases, with 17 bases between them. The germline CDR1 and CDR2 sequences are SNHLY and FYNNEI. This CDR3 spans 16 amino acids. CDR3 protein: CASSEAPWRGRDEQYF. In DNA form, the CDR3 reads TGTGCCAGCAGTGAAGCACCTTGGAGGGGGCGCGACGAGCAGTACTTC.

This clone counts as medium-sized. This chain connects TRBV5-4 to TRBJ1-2, with a weak D call TRBD1 (5 bases). The germline V and J ends were trimmed by 0 bases and 8 bases, with 11 bases remaining between them. The CDR3 has 13 amino acids. Germline CDR1 is SGHNT and CDR2 is YYREEE (reference sequence). This chain's CDR3 is CASSLDSGTGYTF. CDR3 nucleotides: TGTGCCAGCAGCTTGGATTCCGGGACCGGCTACACCTTC.

V and J are TRBV29-1 and TRBJ1-1; possibly TRBD1 for D (6 bases). The V end lost 3 bases, the J end lost 4 bases, and 9 bases lay between the germline ends. CDR1 and CDR2 (germline): SQVTM, ANQGSEA. This CDR3 has 12 residues. For the CDR3, the DNA is TGCAGCGTTGATGGGGGGCCCACTGAAGCTTTCTTT. This gives the protein CSVDGGPTEAFF.

This chain joins TRBV2 and TRBJ2-7, with TRBD2 matching over 9 bases. The CDR3 consists of 13 residues. The V segment lost 6 bases and the J segment 3 bases; nucleotides outside the gene matches: 3. CDR1 and CDR2 (germline): SNHLY, FYNNEI. Here the CDR3 DNA reads TGTGCCAGCAGCGCGGGAGGGGGCTACGAGCAGTACTTC. Its protein product is CASSAGGGYEQYF.

The genes are TRBV30 and TRBJ2-7, with 7 bases identical to TRBD2. Germline assignment: CDR1 GTSNPN and CDR2 SVGIG (reference sequence). The CDR3 sequence is 15 residues long. The V and J ends lost 5 bases and 2 bases, in that order; junction bases with no gene match: 12. CDR3 in DNA: TGTGCCTGGCTACGAACGGCTAGCGGACCCTACGAGCAGTACTTC. Its protein is CAWLRTASGPYEQYF. Full variable domain (rest looked up from reference TRBV30 and TRBJ2-7): SQTIHQWPATLVQPVGSPLSLECTVEGTSNPNLYWYRQAAGRGLQLLFYSVGIGQISSEVPQNLSASRPQDRQFILSSKKLLLSDSGFYLCAWLRTASGPYEQYFGPGTRLTVT.

This clone was seen just once. The chain has TRBV7-9 and TRBJ2-1; 7 bases match TRBD1. V dropped 1 base and J dropped 6; count of bases not matched to a gene: 3. This CDR3 region has 14 residues. The germline V gene encodes CDR1 SEHNR and CDR2 FQNEAQ (reference sequence). CDR3 loop: CASSLEGAVNEQFF. Written as DNA, the CDR3 is TGTGCCAGCAGCTTAGAGGGGGCCGTCAATGAGCAGTTCTTC.

This clone came up once. The J gene is TRBJ1-3, the V gene TRBV29-1; tentatively, D is TRBD1 (5 bases). V was trimmed by 6 bases and J by 0 bases, leaving 15 bases between them. Looked up from germline, CDR1 is SQVTM and CDR2 is ANQGSEA. This CDR3 has 15 residues. The chain's CDR3 is CSVAGTSNSGNTIYF. In DNA form, the CDR3 reads TGCAGCGTAGCCGGGACGTCAAACTCTGGAAACACCATATATTTT.

V gene TRBV6-5 combines with J gene TRBJ1-6; D is undetermined. Trimming pared 5 bases from V and 0 bases from J, leaving 8 bases between. Looked up from germline, CDR1 is MNHEY and CDR2 is SVGAGI. This CDR3 comprises 15 residues. The CDR3 spells CASSLLSSYNSPLHF. The CDR3 region has the DNA TGTGCCAGCAGTCTACTCAGCTCCTATAATTCACCCCTCCACTTT.

The chain uses TRBV2 and TRBJ2-5, with D possibly being TRBD1 or TRBD2 (5 bases each). Trimming cost V 8 bases and J 4 bases, with 20 bases left between them. Per the germline V gene, CDR1 is SNHLY and CDR2 is FYNNEI. The length of the CDR3 is 15 residues. The chain's CDR3 is CASVSEFGALETQYF. Written as DNA, the CDR3 is TGTGCCAGCGTTAGTGAGTTCGGGGCCCTAGAGACCCAGTACTTC.